The count of the clone carrying this T cell receptor (beta chain) is one. The target antigen is unknown. The data derive from a study of cytomegalovirus exposure and HLA in healthy donors. PCR employed 60 Vbeta and 13 Jbeta primers. Only in-frame clones appear in the TCRdb table, and some are missing; sequencing was by immunoSEQ multiplex PCR. The data contain more than 90,000 clones, around four fifths of them singletons. The CDR3 covers 13 residues. Trimming cost V 6 bases and J 6 bases; bases outside gene matches: 6. Germline V gives CDR1 MGHDK, CDR2 SYGVNS. General study results and limits: Across all donors, roughly uniform sequencing depth was an assumption of the presence/absence analyses. Later work found that TCR association rates differed between HLA loci; DRB1 had the most and HLA-C the fewest. In a later analysis, several top co-occurrence clusters appeared linked to parvovirus B19, influenza, CMV and Epstein-Barr virus. In a later analysis, compared with equally common non-associated chains, HLA-associated beta chains were more expanded.

The rearrangement links TRBV25-1 to TRBJ2-7; 9 nucleotides line up with TRBD1. The TCR sequence derives from a man aged 35-49 years in good health and CMV-seronegative. The source material was PBMCs. DNA for the CDR3: TGTGCCAGCAGGGGGGACAGGGTAGGCGAGCAGTACTTC. Protein: CASRGDRVGEQYF.